The clone carrying this T cell receptor beta chain was detected a few times. This CDR3 spans 13 amino acids. The V gene's germline CDR1 is SEHNR and CDR2 FQNEAQ (reference sequence). The germline V and J ends were trimmed by 8 bases and 1 base, with 11 bases remaining between them. The data derive from a study of blood T cell repertoires in COVID-19. Across the whole study: The study drew acute and convalescent COVID-19 samples from the United States, Italy and Spain. Sources were T cells, B-cell-depleted T cells, or PBMCs; the material itself was cDNA or gDNA.

As processed by the authors: Amplification of reference gene primers was used by the study to estimate nucleated cell counts. The data were produced by immunoSEQ multiplex PCR, yet TCRdb's version contains in-frame clones alone and is incomplete. D and trimming were read from the DNA, whereas the V and J calls and clone size are those reported in that table. This sample has about 140,000 clones, with 75% to 85% found just once. The sequence came from an elderly woman with active or convalescent COVID-19. Sequences were obtained from peripheral blood. The chain employs TRBV7-9 and TRBJ1-1, with a tentative D call TRBD1 (5 bases). In DNA, the CDR3 is TGTGCCAGCTGGGGGGACTCGAACACTGAAGCTTTCTTT. It translates to CASWGDSNTEAFF.